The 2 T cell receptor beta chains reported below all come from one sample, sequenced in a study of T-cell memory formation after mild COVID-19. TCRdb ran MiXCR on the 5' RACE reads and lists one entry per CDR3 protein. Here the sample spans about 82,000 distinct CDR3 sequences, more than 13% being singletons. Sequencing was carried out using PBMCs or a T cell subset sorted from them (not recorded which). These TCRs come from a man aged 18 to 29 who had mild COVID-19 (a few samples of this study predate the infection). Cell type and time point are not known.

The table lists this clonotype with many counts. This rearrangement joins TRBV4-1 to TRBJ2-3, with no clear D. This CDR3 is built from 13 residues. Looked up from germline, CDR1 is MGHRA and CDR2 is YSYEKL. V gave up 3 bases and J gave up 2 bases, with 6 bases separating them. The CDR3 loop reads CASSHPDTDTQYF. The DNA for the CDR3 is TGCGCCAGCAGCCATCCCGACACAGATACGCAGTATTTT.

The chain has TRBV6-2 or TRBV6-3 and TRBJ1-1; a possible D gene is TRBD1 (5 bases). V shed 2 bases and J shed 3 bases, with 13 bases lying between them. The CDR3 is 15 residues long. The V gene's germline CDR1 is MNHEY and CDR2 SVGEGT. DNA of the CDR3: TGTGCCAGCAGTTACCCTCCCAGGGCGGACACTGAAGCTTTCTTT. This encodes CASSYPPRADTEAFF.